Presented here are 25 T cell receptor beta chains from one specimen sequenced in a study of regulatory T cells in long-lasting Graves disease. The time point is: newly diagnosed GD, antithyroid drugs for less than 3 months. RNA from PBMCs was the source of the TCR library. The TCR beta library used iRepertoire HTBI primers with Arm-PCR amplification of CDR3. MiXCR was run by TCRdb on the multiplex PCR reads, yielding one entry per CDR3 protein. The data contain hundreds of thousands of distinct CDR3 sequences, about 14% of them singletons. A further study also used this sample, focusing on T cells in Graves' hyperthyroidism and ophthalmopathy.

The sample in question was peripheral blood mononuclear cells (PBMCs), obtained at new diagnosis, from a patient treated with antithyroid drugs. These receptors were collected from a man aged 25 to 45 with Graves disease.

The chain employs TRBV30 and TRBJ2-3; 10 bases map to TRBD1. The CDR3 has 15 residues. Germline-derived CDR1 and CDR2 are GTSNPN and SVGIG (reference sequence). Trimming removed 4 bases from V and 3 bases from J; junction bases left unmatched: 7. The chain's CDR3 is CAWNPTGGLTDTQYF. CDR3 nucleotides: TGTGCCTGGAACCCGACAGGGGGCTTAACAGATACGCAGTATTTT.

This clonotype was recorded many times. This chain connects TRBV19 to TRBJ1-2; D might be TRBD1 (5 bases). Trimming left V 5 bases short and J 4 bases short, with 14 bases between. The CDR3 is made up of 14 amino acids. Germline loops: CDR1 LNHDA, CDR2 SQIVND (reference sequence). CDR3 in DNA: TGTGCCAGTAGTGCCCCTCGGGACGTCTATGGCTACACCTTC. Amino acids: CASSAPRDVYGYTF.

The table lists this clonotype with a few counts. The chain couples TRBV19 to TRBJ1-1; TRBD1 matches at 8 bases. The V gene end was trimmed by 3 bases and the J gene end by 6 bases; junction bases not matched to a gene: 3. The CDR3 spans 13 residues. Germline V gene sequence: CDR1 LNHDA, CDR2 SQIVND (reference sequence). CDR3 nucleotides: TGTGCCAGTAGTATGGACAGGGAGGCTGAAGCTTTCTTT. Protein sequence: CASSMDREAEAFF.

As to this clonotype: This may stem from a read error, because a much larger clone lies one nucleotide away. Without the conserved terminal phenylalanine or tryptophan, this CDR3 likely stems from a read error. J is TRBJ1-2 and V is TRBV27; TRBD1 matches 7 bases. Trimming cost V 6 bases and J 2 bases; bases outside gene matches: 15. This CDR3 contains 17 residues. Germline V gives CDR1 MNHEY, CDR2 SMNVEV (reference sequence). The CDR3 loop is CASSSFLRGRPNYGYTL. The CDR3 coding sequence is TGTGCCAGCAGCAGTTTCCTTAGGGGGCGACCCAACTATGGCTACACCCTC.

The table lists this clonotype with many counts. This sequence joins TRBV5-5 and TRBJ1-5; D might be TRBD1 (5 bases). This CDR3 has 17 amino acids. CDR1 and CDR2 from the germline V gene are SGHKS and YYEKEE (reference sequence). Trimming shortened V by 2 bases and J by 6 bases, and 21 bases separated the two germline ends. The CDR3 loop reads CASSLPRRDLEGQPQHF. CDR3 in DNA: TGTGCCAGCAGCTTACCACGCCGGGACCTCGAAGGTCAGCCCCAGCATTTT. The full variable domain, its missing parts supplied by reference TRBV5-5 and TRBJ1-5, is DAGVTQSPTHLIKTRGQQVTLRCSPISGHKSVSWYQQVLGQGPQFIFQYYEKEERGRGNFPDRFSARQFPNYSSELNVNALLLGDSALYLCASSLPRRDLEGQPQHFGDGTRLSIL.

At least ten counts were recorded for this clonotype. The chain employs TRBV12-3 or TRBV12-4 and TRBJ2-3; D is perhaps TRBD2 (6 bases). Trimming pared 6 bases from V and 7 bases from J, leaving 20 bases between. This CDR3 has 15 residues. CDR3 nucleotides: TGTGCCAGCAGCCCCGGACGCGCGCGGGGCCATACGCAGTATTTT. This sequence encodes CASSPGRARGHTQYF.

The CDR3 reads CASSLSGAGTDTQYF. CDR3 nucleotide sequence: TGTGCCAGCAGCTTAAGCGGGGCTGGCACAGATACGCAGTATTTT. The chain carries TRBV7-3 and TRBJ2-3; TRBD2 might be the D (6 bases). The germline V gene has CDR1 SGHTA and CDR2 FQGTGA. This CDR3 comprises 15 residues. V dropped 1 base and J dropped 1 base, with 9 bases sitting between them.

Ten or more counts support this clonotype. CDR3 DNA sequence: TGTGCCAGCACCCTCCGAGCGGGTTGGTTTCCGGAGACCCAGTACTTC. Amino acid sequence: CASTLRAGWFPETQYF. The rearrangement joins TRBV7-2 to TRBJ2-5; D may be TRBD2 (6 bases). The germline V and J ends were trimmed by 7 bases and 5 bases, with 23 bases remaining between them. The CDR3 runs to 16 residues. Germline V lookup: CDR1 SGHTA, CDR2 FQGNSA.

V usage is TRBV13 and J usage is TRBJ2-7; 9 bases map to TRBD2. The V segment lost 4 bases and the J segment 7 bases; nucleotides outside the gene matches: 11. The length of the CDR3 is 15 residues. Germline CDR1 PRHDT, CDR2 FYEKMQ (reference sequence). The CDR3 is CASSSGDSGSREQYF. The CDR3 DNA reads TGTGCCAGCAGCTCGGGTGATAGCGGGAGCCGGGAGCAGTACTTC.

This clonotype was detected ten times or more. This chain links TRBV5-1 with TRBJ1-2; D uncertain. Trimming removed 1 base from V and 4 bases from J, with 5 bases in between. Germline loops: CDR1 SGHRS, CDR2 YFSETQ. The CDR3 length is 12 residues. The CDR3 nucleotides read TGCGCCAGCAGCTTGAATACCTATGGCTACACCTTC. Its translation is CASSLNTYGYTF. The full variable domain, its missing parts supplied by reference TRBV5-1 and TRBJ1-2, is KAGVTQTPRYLIKTRGQQVTLSCSPISGHRSVSWYQQTPGQGLQFLFEYFSETQRNKGNFPGRFSGRQFSNSRSEMNVSTLELGDSALYLCASSLNTYGYTFGSGTRLTVV.

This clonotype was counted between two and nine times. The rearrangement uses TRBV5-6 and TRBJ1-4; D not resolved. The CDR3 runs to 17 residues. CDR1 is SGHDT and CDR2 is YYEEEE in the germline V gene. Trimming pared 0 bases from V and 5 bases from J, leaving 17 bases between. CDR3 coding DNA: TGTGCCAGCAGCTTGGCCTATTTCGGAGGAGACAATGAAAAACTGTTTTTT. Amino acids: CASSLAYFGGDNEKLFF.

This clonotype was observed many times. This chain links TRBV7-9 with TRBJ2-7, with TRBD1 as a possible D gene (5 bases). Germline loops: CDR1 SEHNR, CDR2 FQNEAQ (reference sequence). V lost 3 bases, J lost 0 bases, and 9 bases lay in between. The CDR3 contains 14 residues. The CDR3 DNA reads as TGTGCCAGCAGCTTGCCCACAGGCTCCTACGAGCAGTACTTC. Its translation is CASSLPTGSYEQYF.

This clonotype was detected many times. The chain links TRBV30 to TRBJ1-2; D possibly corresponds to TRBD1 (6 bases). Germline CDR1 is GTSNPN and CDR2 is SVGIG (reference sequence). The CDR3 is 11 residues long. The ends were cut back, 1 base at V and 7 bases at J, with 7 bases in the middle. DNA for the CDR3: TGTGCCTGGAGTGCGACAGGTGGCTACACCTTC. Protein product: CAWSATGGYTF.

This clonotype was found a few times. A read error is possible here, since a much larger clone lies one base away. The CDR3 here is CASSGLGQINYGYTF. The CDR3 DNA sequence: TGTGCCAGCAGTGGACTGGGACAGATCAACTATGGCTACACCTTC. This rearrangement joins TRBV12-3 or TRBV12-4 to TRBJ1-2, with TRBD1 matching over 7 bases. V lost 5 bases and J lost 2; bases outside the gene matches: 8. The length of the CDR3 is 15 residues.

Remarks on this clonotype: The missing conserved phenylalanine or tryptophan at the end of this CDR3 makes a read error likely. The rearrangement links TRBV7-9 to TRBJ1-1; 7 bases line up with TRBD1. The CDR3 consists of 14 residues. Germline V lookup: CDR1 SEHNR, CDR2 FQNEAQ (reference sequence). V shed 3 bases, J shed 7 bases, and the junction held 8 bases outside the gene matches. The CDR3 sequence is CASSFDRVRVEAFS. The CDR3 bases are TGTGCCAGCAGCTTTGACAGGGTTAGGGTTGAAGCTTTCTCT.

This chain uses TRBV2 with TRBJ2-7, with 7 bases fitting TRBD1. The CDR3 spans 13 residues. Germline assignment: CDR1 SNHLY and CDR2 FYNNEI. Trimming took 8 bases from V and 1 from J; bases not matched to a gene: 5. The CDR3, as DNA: TGTGCCAGCTTTCGGGACAGTTCCTACGAGCAGTACTTC. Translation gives CASFRDSSYEQYF. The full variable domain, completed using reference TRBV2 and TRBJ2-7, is EPEVTQTPSHQVTQMGQEVILRCVPISNHLYFYWYRQILGQKVEFLVSFYNNEISEKSEIFDDQFSVERPDGSNFTLKIRSTKLEDSAMYFCASFRDSSYEQYFGPGTRLTVT.

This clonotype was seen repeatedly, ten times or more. This CDR3 is CASSLDGQGANTGELFF. As DNA, the CDR3 is TGTGCCAGCAGCTTAGACGGGCAGGGGGCGAACACCGGGGAGCTGTTTTTT. The genes are TRBV11-2 and TRBJ2-2; 7 nucleotides match TRBD1. The V and J ends lost 0 bases and 0 bases, in that order; junction bases with no gene match: 4. Per the germline V gene, CDR1 is SGHAT and CDR2 is FQNNGV. The CDR3 covers 17 residues.

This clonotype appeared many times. The CDR3 DNA is TGCAGTGCTAGAGATCCCTCAAGCGGGAGGAGCTCCTACAATGAGCAGTTCTTC. Its translation is CSARDPSSGRSSYNEQFF. The chain carries TRBV20-1 and TRBJ2-1; 9 nucleotides line up with TRBD2. Trimming cost V 0 bases and J 0 bases; bases outside gene matches: 9. Germline lookup yields CDR1 DFQATT and CDR2 SNEGSKA (reference sequence). The CDR3 contains 18 residues.

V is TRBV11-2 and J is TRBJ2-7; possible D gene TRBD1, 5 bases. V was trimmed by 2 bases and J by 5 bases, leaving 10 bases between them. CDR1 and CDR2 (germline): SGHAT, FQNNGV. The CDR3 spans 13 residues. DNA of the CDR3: TGTGCCAGCAGCTTACCCAGGGTCGACGAGCAGTACTTC. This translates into CASSLPRVDEQYF.

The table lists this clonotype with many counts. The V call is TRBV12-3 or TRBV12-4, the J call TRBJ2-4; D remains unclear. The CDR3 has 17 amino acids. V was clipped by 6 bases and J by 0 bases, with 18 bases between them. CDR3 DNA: TGTGCCAGCAGCCCGGCGTTATTGAGTGAAGCCAAAAACATTCAGTACTTC. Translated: CASSPALLSEAKNIQYF.

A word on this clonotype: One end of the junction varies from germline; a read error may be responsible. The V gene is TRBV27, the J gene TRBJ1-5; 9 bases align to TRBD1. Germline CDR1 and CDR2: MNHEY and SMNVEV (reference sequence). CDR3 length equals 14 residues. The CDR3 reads CASSPDRGNQHQHF. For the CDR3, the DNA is TGTGCCAGCAGTCCGGACAGGGGCAATCAGCACCAGCATTTT.

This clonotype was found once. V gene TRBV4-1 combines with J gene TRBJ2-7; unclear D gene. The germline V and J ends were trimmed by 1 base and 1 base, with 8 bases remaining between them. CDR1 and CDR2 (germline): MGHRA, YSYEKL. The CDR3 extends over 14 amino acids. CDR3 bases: TGCGCCAGCAGCCAAGGGAGAGGTTCCTACGAGCAGTACTTC. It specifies CASSQGRGSYEQYF.

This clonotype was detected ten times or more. The CDR3, as DNA: TGCGCCAGCAGCTTTGGGCTAGCTCAAAGCTCCTACGAGCAGTACTTC. Translated, it gives CASSFGLAQSSYEQYF. The rearrangement links TRBV5-1 to TRBJ2-7; a possible D gene is TRBD2 (5 bases). The V gene's germline CDR1 is SGHRS and CDR2 YFSETQ. V was cut by 2 bases and J by 0 bases, with 15 bases left in between. The CDR3 totals 16 residues.

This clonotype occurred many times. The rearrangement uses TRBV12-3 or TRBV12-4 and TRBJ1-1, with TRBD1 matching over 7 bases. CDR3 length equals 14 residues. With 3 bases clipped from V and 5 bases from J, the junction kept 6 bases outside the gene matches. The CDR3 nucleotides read TGTGCCAGCAGTTTTATAGGGGGCCAGACTGAAGCTTTCTTT. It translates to CASSFIGGQTEAFF.

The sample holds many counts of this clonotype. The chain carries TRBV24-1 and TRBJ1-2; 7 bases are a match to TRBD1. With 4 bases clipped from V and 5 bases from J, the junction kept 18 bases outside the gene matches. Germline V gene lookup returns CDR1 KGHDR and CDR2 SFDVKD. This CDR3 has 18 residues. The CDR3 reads CATSDPNTRQGKGYGYTF. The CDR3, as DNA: TGTGCCACCAGTGACCCGAACACGAGACAGGGCAAAGGGTATGGCTACACCTTC.